These T cell receptor beta chains were read from a single sample in a study of regulatory T cells in long-lasting Graves disease. One entry per CDR3 protein, called by TCRdb with MiXCR from the multiplex PCR reads. The data contain some 490,000 distinct CDR3 sequences, 12% of them singletons. These same records also appear under a second study, on T cells in Graves' hyperthyroidism and ophthalmopathy.

Material: peripheral blood mononuclear cells (PBMCs), obtained at new diagnosis, from a patient treated with antithyroid drugs. The receptor source for this set is a young woman with Graves disease. CDR3s include the opening cysteine and the closing phenylalanine or tryptophan. Fields, in order: CDR3 length, clone size, V gene, D gene, J gene, CDR3 DNA, CDR3 protein. The D gene is left open where the match is weak. Expanded clones get a size class; other rows say once, few or many, or leave the size out.

CDR3 length: 15
clone size: many
V gene: TRBV2
D gene: NA
J gene: TRBJ2-3
CDR3 DNA: TGTGCCAGCAGTGAGGGGCAGGGGAGCACAGATACGCAGTATTTT
CDR3 protein: CASSEGQGSTDTQYF

CDR3 length: 15
clone size: many
V gene: TRBV2
D gene: TRBD2
J gene: TRBJ2-1
CDR3 DNA: TGTGCCAGCAGTTCTCCGGGACTAGACCAATACGAGCAGTTCTTC
CDR3 protein: CASSSPGLDQYEQFF

CDR3 length: 13
clone size: many
V gene: TRBV29-1
D gene: NA
J gene: TRBJ2-3
CDR3 DNA: TGCAGCGTTGAAGAAATTGCAAAGGGTACGCAGTATTTT
CDR3 protein: CSVEEIAKGTQYF

CDR3 length: 16
clone size: NA
V gene: TRBV7-8
D gene: NA
J gene: TRBJ1-5
CDR3 DNA: TGTGCCAGCAGCTTAGCAGGCAGGGGTGTCGGTCAGCCCCAGCATTTT
CDR3 protein: CASSLAGRGVGQPQHF

CDR3 length: 16
clone size: NA
V gene: TRBV6-2/TRBV6-3
D gene: NA
J gene: TRBJ1-5
CDR3 DNA: TGTGCCAGCAGTTACAGCTTCAGGGGTATCAATCAGCCCCAGCATTTT
CDR3 protein: CASSYSFRGINQPQHF

CDR3 length: 14
clone size: many
V gene: TRBV7-9
D gene: NA
J gene: TRBJ2-5
CDR3 DNA: TGTGCCAGCAGCTTGGGCCAAAGCGTGGAGACCCAGTACTTC
CDR3 protein: CASSLGQSVETQYF

CDR3 length: 12
clone size: many
V gene: TRBV2
D gene: NA
J gene: TRBJ2-2
CDR3 DNA: TGTGCCAGCAGAACAGCCACCGGGGAGCTGTTTTTT
CDR3 protein: CASRTATGELFF

CDR3 length: 12
clone size: NA
V gene: TRBV18
D gene: NA
J gene: TRBJ1-5
CDR3 DNA: TGTGCCAGCTCAGGGGAAGGTCAGCCCCAGCATTTT
CDR3 protein: CASSGEGQPQHF

CDR3 length: 14
clone size: many
V gene: TRBV27
D gene: NA
J gene: TRBJ1-1
CDR3 DNA: TGTGCCAGCAGCAATTCAGCGGCGAACACTGAAGCTTTCTTT
CDR3 protein: CASSNSAANTEAFF

CDR3 length: 15
clone size: many
V gene: TRBV12-3/TRBV12-4
D gene: NA
J gene: TRBJ2-1
CDR3 DNA: TGTGCCAGCAGCCTAGTTTATAAGGATTACAATGGGCAGTTCTTC
CDR3 protein: CASSLVYKDYNGQFF

CDR3 length: 15
clone size: few
V gene: TRBV11-3
D gene: TRBD1
J gene: TRBJ1-6
CDR3 DNA: TGTGCCAGCAGCCGAAGGACAGGGAATAATTCACCCCTCCACTTT
CDR3 protein: CASSRRTGNNSPLHF

CDR3 length: 12
clone size: many
V gene: TRBV20-1
D gene: NA
J gene: TRBJ2-7
CDR3 DNA: TGCAGTGCTAGAGACTACACCTACGAGCAGTACTTC
CDR3 protein: CSARDYTYEQYF

CDR3 length: 15
clone size: many
V gene: TRBV28
D gene: NA
J gene: TRBJ1-1
CDR3 DNA: TGTGCCAGCTTTGAGGGAGGGAGACTGAACACTGAAGCTTTCTTT
CDR3 protein: CASFEGGRLNTEAFF

CDR3 length: 14
clone size: few
V gene: TRBV7-9
D gene: NA
J gene: TRBJ1-4
CDR3 DNA: TGTGCCAGCAGCTTTTTTACAACTAATGAAAAACTGTTTTTT
CDR3 protein: CASSFFTTNEKLFF

CDR3 length: 15
clone size: NA
V gene: TRBV12-3/TRBV12-4
D gene: TRBD1
J gene: TRBJ1-1
CDR3 DNA: TGTGCCAGCAGCCAAGCCGGGACAGGGCGAACTGAAGCTTTCTTT
CDR3 protein: CASSQAGTGRTEAFF

CDR3 length: 15
clone size: many
V gene: TRBV20-1
D gene: TRBD2
J gene: TRBJ2-1
CDR3 DNA: TGCAGTGCGGAGACTAGCGGGAGCTCCTACAATGAGCAGTTCTTC
CDR3 protein: CSAETSGSSYNEQFF

CDR3 length: 13
clone size: many
V gene: TRBV27
D gene: TRBD2
J gene: TRBJ2-7
CDR3 DNA: TGTGCCAGCAGTTTAGACGGGAGGGTCGAGCAGTACTTC
CDR3 protein: CASSLDGRVEQYF

CDR3 length: 17
clone size: few
V gene: TRBV11-1
D gene: NA
J gene: TRBJ2-1
CDR3 DNA: TGTGCCAGCGGACCGGCCCGCTGGGGTCAGGGGTACAATGAGCAGTTCTTC
CDR3 protein: CASGPARWGQGYNEQFF

CDR3 length: 16
clone size: many
V gene: TRBV7-3
D gene: TRBD2
J gene: TRBJ2-1
CDR3 DNA: TGTGCCAGCAGCCCGAGTAGCGGGAGGGGGATCGATGAGCAGTTCTTC
CDR3 protein: CASSPSSGRGIDEQFF

CDR3 length: 18
clone size: NA
V gene: TRBV19
D gene: TRBD2
J gene: TRBJ2-1
CDR3 DNA: TGTGCCAGTAGTCAGGGACTAGCGGGAGCGTTAAATGGGTACGAGCAGTTCTTC
CDR3 protein: CASSQGLAGALNGYEQFF

CDR3 length: 14
clone size: many
V gene: TRBV12-3/TRBV12-4
D gene: TRBD2
J gene: TRBJ2-7
CDR3 DNA: TGTGCCAGCAGTTTAATTAGCGGGATTTACGAGCAGTACTTC
CDR3 protein: CASSLISGIYEQYF

CDR3 length: 14
clone size: many
V gene: TRBV5-1
D gene: NA
J gene: TRBJ2-4
CDR3 DNA: TGCGCCAGCAGCGGAACTACACAGGGCGACATTCAGTACTTC
CDR3 protein: CASSGTTQGDIQYF

CDR3 length: 15
clone size: many
V gene: TRBV6-1
D gene: NA
J gene: TRBJ1-1
CDR3 DNA: TGTGCCAGCAGCAAACAGCACCCCTCGAACACTGAAGCTTTCTTT
CDR3 protein: CASSKQHPSNTEAFF

CDR3 length: 16
clone size: many
V gene: TRBV2
D gene: TRBD1
J gene: TRBJ2-5
CDR3 DNA: TGTGCCAGCAGTGAAGGGGACAGGGGGATCCAAGAGACCCAGTACTTC
CDR3 protein: CASSEGDRGIQETQYF

CDR3 length: 13
clone size: many
V gene: TRBV29-1
D gene: TRBD1
J gene: TRBJ2-1
CDR3 DNA: TGCAGCGTTGAGGACAGGACCCGCAATGAGCAGTTCTTC
CDR3 protein: CSVEDRTRNEQFF

CDR3 length: 18
clone size: NA
V gene: TRBV10-1
D gene: TRBD2
J gene: TRBJ2-3
CDR3 DNA: TGCGCCAGCAGGGGCAATAGGCGGGAGGCCTCCCTCACAGATACGCAGTATTTT
CDR3 protein: CASRGNRREASLTDTQYF

CDR3 length: 15
clone size: many
V gene: TRBV12-3/TRBV12-4
D gene: NA
J gene: TRBJ2-1
CDR3 DNA: TGTGCCAGCAGTTTCGGGGCGGGTAGCCGCAATGAGCAGTTCTTC
CDR3 protein: CASSFGAGSRNEQFF

CDR3 length: 14
clone size: many
V gene: TRBV14
D gene: NA
J gene: TRBJ2-7
CDR3 DNA: TGTGCCAGCAGCCAAGACAGGGGATGGAACGAGCAGTACTTC
CDR3 protein: CASSQDRGWNEQYF

CDR3 length: 15
clone size: many
V gene: TRBV11-2
D gene: NA
J gene: TRBJ1-2
CDR3 DNA: TGTGCCAGCAGCTTAGATGAGGGCCTCGTTGGTGGCTACACCTTC
CDR3 protein: CASSLDEGLVGGYTF

CDR3 length: 14
clone size: NA
V gene: TRBV2
D gene: NA
J gene: TRBJ2-1
CDR3 DNA: TGTGCCAGCACACCGGGACTCCTGAACAATGAGCAGTTCTTC
CDR3 protein: CASTPGLLNNEQFF

CDR3 length: 13
clone size: NA
V gene: TRBV4-3
D gene: TRBD1
J gene: TRBJ2-1
CDR3 DNA: TGCGCCAGCAAAAGACAGGGGGGGGATGAGCAGTTCTTC
CDR3 protein: CASKRQGGDEQFF

CDR3 length: 14
clone size: many
V gene: TRBV12-3/TRBV12-4
D gene: TRBD2
J gene: TRBJ2-2
CDR3 DNA: TGTGCCAGCAGCTTAGCGGGGCACACCGGGGAGCTGTTTTTT
CDR3 protein: CASSLAGHTGELFF

CDR3 length: 17
clone size: many
V gene: TRBV2
D gene: NA
J gene: TRBJ2-7
CDR3 DNA: TGTGCCAGCAGTGCCGGACGGACTCCTAGAGCTCCTGGCGAGCAGTACTTC
CDR3 protein: CASSAGRTPRAPGEQYF

CDR3 length: 15
clone size: NA
V gene: TRBV9
D gene: NA
J gene: TRBJ2-5
CDR3 DNA: TGTGCCAGCAGCCCCCCTGGGTGGAAACAAGAGACCCAGTACTTC
CDR3 protein: CASSPPGWKQETQYF

CDR3 length: 17
clone size: NA
V gene: TRBV3-1
D gene: TRBD2
J gene: TRBJ2-2
CDR3 DNA: TGTGCCAGCAGCCAAGAGTGGCTAGCGGGAGGGTACGGGGAGCTGTTTTTT
CDR3 protein: CASSQEWLAGGYGELFF

CDR3 length: 13
clone size: many
V gene: TRBV27
D gene: NA
J gene: TRBJ1-1
CDR3 DNA: TGTGCCAGCAGTTTAAGTCGACAGAGGGAAGCTTTCTTT
CDR3 protein: CASSLSRQREAFF

CDR3 length: 13
clone size: many
V gene: TRBV2
D gene: NA
J gene: TRBJ1-2
CDR3 DNA: TGTGCCAGCAGTCCAAACTTAGGTCTGGCTGGGCTCTTC
CDR3 protein: CASSPNLGLAGLF

CDR3 length: 14
clone size: few
V gene: TRBV18
D gene: TRBD2
J gene: TRBJ2-1
CDR3 DNA: TGTGCCAGCTCACCACGGACTAGAAAAAATGAGCAGTTCTTC
CDR3 protein: CASSPRTRKNEQFF

CDR3 length: 14
clone size: NA
V gene: TRBV6-1
D gene: NA
J gene: TRBJ2-3
CDR3 DNA: TGTGCCAGCAGGGCAGTACTTAGCACAGATACGCAGTATTTT
CDR3 protein: CASRAVLSTDTQYF

CDR3 length: 15
clone size: many
V gene: TRBV12-3/TRBV12-4
D gene: NA
J gene: TRBJ2-1
CDR3 DNA: TGTGCCAGCACCCCCACAATTCAGAGCTACAATGAGCAGTTCTTC
CDR3 protein: CASTPTIQSYNEQFF

CDR3 length: 12
clone size: few
V gene: TRBV6-2/TRBV6-3
D gene: NA
J gene: TRBJ2-7
CDR3 DNA: TGTGCCAGCAACCCAGTAGGGGGCGAGCAGTACTTC
CDR3 protein: CASNPVGGEQYF

CDR3 length: 13
clone size: NA
V gene: TRBV5-1
D gene: NA
J gene: TRBJ2-5
CDR3 DNA: TGCGCCAGCAGCCGGGCAGCCCAAGAGACCCAGTACTTC
CDR3 protein: CASSRAAQETQYF

CDR3 length: 17
clone size: many
V gene: TRBV10-3
D gene: TRBD1
J gene: TRBJ2-3
CDR3 DNA: TGTGCCATCAGTGAGGCCGCCGGGACAGGGCTCACAGATACGCAGTATTTT
CDR3 protein: CAISEAAGTGLTDTQYF

CDR3 length: 13
clone size: few
V gene: TRBV20-1
D gene: TRBD2
J gene: TRBJ2-5
CDR3 DNA: TGCAGTGCTCTCAAGCGGGAGCAAAAGACCCAGTACTTC
CDR3 protein: CSALKREQKTQYF

CDR3 length: 12
clone size: many
V gene: TRBV18
D gene: NA
J gene: TRBJ2-1
CDR3 DNA: TGTGCCAGCTCACTCAACAGAGGTGAGCAGTTCTTC
CDR3 protein: CASSLNRGEQFF

CDR3 length: 15
clone size: NA
V gene: TRBV4-1
D gene: TRBD1
J gene: TRBJ1-6
CDR3 DNA: TGCGCCAGCAGCCAAGACGGGACAGGGAGGGTACCCCTCCACTTT
CDR3 protein: CASSQDGTGRVPLHF